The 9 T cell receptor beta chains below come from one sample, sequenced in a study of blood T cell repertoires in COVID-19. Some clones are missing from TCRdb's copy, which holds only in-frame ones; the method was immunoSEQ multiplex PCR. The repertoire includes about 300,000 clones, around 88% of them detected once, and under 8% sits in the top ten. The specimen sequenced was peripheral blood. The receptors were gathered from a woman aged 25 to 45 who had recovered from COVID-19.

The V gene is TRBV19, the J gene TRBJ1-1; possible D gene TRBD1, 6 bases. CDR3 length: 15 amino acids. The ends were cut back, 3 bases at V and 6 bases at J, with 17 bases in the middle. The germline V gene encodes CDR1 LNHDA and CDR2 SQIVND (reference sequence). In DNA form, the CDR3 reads TGTGCCAGTAGTATGGGGAGGGGGGCCTCGGCTGAAGCTTTCTTT. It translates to CASSMGRGASAEAFF.

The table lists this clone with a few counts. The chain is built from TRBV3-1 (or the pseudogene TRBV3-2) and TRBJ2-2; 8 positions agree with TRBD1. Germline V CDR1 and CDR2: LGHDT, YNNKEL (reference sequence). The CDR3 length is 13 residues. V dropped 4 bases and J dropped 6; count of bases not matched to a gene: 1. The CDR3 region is CASSLTGAGELFF. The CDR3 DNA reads TGTGCCAGCAGCCTGACAGGGGCCGGGGAGCTGTTTTTT.

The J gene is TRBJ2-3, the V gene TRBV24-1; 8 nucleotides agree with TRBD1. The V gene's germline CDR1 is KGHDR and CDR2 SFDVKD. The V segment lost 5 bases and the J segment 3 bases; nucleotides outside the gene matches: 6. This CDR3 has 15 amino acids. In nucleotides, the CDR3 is TGTGCCACCAGTGCAGGGGGCTCAGGAACAGATACGCAGTATTTT. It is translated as CATSAGGSGTDTQYF.

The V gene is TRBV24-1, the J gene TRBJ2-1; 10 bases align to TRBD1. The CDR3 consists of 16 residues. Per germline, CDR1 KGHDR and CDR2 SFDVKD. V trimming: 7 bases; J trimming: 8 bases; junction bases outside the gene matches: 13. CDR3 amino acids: CATRGQGFGRTDEQFF. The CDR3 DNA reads TGTGCCACCAGGGGACAGGGGTTCGGGCGTACGGATGAGCAGTTCTTC.

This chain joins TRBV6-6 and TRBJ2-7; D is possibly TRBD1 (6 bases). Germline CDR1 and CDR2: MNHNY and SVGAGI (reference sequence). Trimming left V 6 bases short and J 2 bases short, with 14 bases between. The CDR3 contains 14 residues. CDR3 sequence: CASRAGTTAYEQYF. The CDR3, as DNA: TGTGCCAGCAGGGCCGGGACAACCGCCTACGAGCAGTACTTC.

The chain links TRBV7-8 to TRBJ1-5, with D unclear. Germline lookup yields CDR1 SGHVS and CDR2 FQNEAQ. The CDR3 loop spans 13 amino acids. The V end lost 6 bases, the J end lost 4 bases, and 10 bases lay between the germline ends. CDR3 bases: TGTGCCAGCAGTATAGACGGGAATCAGCCCCAGCATTTT. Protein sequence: CASSIDGNQPQHF.

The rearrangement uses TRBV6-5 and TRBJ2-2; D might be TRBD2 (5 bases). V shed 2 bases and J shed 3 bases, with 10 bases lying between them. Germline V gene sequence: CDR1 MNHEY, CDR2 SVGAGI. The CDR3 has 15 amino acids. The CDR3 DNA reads TGTGCCAGCAGTTACGTTTTCGGGGACACCGGGGAGCTGTTTTTT. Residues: CASSYVFGDTGELFF.

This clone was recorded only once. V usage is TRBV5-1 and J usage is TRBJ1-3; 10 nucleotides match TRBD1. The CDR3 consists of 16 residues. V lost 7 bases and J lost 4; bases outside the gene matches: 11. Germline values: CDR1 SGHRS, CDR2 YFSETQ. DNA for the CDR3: TGCGCCAGCTCGATCCAAGGGACAGGGGCCGGAAACACCATATATTTT. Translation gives CASSIQGTGAGNTIYF. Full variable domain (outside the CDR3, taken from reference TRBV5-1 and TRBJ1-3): KAGVTQTPRYLIKTRGQQVTLSCSPISGHRSVSWYQQTPGQGLQFLFEYFSETQRNKGNFPGRFSGRQFSNSRSEMNVSTLELGDSALYLCASSIQGTGAGNTIYFGEGSWLTVV.

The CDR3 nucleotides are TGTGCCAGCAGCCAAGATTCGGGAGGGAGGGGCTACACCTTC. Translating it yields CASSQDSGGRGYTF. This chain joins TRBV3-1 (or the pseudogene TRBV3-2) and TRBJ1-2; D gene uncertain. The CDR3 extends over 14 amino acids. Germline values: CDR1 LGHDT, CDR2 YNNKEL (reference sequence). With 0 bases removed from V and 8 bases from J, the gap between germline ends came to 13 bases.